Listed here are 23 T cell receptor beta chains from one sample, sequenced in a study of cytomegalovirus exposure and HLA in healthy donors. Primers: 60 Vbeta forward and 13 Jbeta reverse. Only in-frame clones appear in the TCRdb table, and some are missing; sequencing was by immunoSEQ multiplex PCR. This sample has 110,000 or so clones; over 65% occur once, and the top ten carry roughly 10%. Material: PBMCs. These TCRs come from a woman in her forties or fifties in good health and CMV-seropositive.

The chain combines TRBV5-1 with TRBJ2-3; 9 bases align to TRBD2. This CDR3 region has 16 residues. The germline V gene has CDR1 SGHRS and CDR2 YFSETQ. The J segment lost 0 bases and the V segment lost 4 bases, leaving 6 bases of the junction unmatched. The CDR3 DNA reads TGCGCCAGCAGCCCGGAAGCGGGGGGTAGCACAGATACGCAGTATTTT. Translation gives CASSPEAGGSTDTQYF.

CDR3 sequence (DNA): TGTGCCAGCAGTGGACAGACAGCCGCGGGGGACACTGAAGCTTTCTTT. Amino acids: CASSGQTAAGDTEAFF. The chain is built from TRBV2 and TRBJ1-1; possible D gene TRBD1, 5 bases. Germline loops: CDR1 SNHLY, CDR2 FYNNEI. Trimming left V 4 bases short and J 3 bases short, with 18 bases between. The CDR3 is 16 amino acids.

CDR3 sequence reads: CSVEVQGKYSGNTIYF. CDR3 coding DNA: TGCAGCGTTGAAGTACAGGGGAAATACTCTGGAAACACCATATATTTT. The rearrangement links TRBV29-1 to TRBJ1-3; TRBD1 agrees at 7 bases. The CDR3 spans 16 residues. The V gene's germline CDR1 is SQVTM and CDR2 ANQGSEA. The V segment lost 1 base and the J segment 0 bases; nucleotides outside the gene matches: 6.

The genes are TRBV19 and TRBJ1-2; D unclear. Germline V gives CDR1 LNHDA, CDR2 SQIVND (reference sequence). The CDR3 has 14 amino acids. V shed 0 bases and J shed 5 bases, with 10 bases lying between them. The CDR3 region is CASSIDVQKYGYTF. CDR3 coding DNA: TGTGCCAGTAGTATAGATGTACAGAAATATGGCTACACCTTC. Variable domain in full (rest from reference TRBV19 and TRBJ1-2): DGGITQSPKYLFRKEGQNVTLSCEQNLNHDAMYWYRQDPGQGLRLIYYSQIVNDFQKGDIAEGYSVSREKKESFPLTVTSAQKNPTAFYLCASSIDVQKYGYTFGSGTRLTVV.

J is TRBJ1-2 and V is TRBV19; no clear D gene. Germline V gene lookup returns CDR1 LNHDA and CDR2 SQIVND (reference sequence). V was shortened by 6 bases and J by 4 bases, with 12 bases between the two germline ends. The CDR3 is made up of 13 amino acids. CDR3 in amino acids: CASRISGTYGYTF. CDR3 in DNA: TGTGCCAGTAGAATATCGGGTACCTATGGCTACACCTTC.

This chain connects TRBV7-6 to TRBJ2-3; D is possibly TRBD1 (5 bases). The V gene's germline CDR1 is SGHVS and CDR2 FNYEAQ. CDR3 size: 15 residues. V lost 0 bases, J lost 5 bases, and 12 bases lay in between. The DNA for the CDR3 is TGTGCCAGCAGCTTAGCAGGGGCTGGTGGAGATACGCAGTATTTT. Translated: CASSLAGAGGDTQYF.

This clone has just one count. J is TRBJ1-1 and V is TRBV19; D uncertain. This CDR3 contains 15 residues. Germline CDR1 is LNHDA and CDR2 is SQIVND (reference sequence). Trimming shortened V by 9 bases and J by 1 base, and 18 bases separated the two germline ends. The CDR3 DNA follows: TGTGCCAGCCGCCCGAGCATTTTTCCGAACACTGAAGCTTTCTTT. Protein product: CASRPSIFPNTEAFF.

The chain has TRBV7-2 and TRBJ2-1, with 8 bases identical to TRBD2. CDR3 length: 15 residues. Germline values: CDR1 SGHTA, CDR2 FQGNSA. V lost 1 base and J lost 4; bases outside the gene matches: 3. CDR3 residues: CASSLVSGKYNEQFF. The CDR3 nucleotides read TGTGCCAGCAGCTTAGTTAGCGGGAAATACAATGAGCAGTTCTTC.

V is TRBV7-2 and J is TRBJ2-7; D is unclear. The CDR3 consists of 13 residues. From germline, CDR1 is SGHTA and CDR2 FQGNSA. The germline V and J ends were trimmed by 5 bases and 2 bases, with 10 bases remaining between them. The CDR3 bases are TGTGCCAGCAGCCCACAAATGACCTACGAGCAGTACTTC. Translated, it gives CASSPQMTYEQYF. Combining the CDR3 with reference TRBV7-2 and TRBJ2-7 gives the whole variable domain GAGVSQSPSNKVTEKGKDVELRCDPISGHTALYWYRQSLGQGLEFLIYFQGNSAPDKSGLPSDRFSAERTGGSVSTLTIQRTQQEDSAVYLCASSPQMTYEQYFGPGTRLTVT.

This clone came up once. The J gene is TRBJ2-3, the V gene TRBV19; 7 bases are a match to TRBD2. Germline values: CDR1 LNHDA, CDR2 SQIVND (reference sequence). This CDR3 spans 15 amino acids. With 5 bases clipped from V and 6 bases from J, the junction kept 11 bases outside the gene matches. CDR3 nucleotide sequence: TGTGCCAGTAGTCCCCGGCTAGCGCGGGGGGATACGCAGTATTTT. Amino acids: CASSPRLARGDTQYF. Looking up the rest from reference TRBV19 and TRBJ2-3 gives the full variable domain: DGGITQSPKYLFRKEGQNVTLSCEQNLNHDAMYWYRQDPGQGLRLIYYSQIVNDFQKGDIAEGYSVSREKKESFPLTVTSAQKNPTAFYLCASSPRLARGDTQYFGPGTRLTVL.

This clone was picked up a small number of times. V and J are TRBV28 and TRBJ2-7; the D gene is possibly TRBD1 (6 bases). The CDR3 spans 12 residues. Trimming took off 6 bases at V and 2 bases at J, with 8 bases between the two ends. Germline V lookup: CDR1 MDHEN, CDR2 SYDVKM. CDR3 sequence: CASRQGAYEQYF. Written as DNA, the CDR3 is TGTGCCAGCAGACAGGGAGCCTACGAGCAGTACTTC.

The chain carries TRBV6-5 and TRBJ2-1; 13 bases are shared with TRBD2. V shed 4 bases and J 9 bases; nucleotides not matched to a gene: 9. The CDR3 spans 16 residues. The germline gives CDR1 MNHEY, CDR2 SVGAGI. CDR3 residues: CASSWTSGSIVTEQFF. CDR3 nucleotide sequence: TGTGCCAGCAGTTGGACTAGCGGGAGTATTGTCACTGAGCAGTTCTTC.

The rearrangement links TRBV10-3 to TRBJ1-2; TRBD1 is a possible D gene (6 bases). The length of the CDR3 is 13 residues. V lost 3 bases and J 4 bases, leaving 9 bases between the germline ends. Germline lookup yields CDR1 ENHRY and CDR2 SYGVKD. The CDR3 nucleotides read TGTGCCATCAGTGAAGAACAGGGCTATGGCTACACCTTC. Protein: CAISEEQGYGYTF.

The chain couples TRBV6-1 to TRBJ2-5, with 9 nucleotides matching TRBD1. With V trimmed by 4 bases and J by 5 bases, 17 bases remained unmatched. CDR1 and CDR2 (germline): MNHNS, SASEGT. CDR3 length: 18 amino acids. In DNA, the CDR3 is TGTGCCAGCAGTGTTTCCTGGCCCAGTACAGGGGGCCCGGAGACCCAGTACTTC. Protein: CASSVSWPSTGGPETQYF.

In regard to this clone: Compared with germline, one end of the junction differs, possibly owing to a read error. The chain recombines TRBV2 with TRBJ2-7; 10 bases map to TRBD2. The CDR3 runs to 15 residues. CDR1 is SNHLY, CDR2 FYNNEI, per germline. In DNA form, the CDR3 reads TGTGCCAGCACTGAATCTACTAGCGGGACCTACGAGCAGTACTTC. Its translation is CASTESTSGTYEQYF.

CDR3 loop: CASSPTSGVRNEQFF. As DNA, the CDR3 is TGTGCCAGCAGCCCGACTAGCGGGGTCCGCAATGAGCAGTTCTTC. The V gene is TRBV7-2, the J gene TRBJ2-1, with 11 bases that match TRBD2. The CDR3 loop spans 15 amino acids. The V and J ends lost 5 bases and 6 bases, in that order; junction bases with no gene match: 6. Germline CDR1 is SGHTA and CDR2 is FQGNSA.

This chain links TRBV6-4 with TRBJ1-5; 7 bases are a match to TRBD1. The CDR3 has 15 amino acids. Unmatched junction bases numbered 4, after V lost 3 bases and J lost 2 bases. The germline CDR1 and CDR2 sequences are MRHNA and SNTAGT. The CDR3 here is CASSEPGTGNQPQHF. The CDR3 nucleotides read TGTGCCAGCAGTGAGCCCGGGACAGGCAATCAGCCCCAGCATTTT.

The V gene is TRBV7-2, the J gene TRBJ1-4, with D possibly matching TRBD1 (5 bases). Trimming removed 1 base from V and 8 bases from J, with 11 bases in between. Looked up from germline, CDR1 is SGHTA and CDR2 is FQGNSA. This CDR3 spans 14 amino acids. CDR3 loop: CASSLVQGGEKLFF. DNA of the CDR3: TGTGCCAGCAGCTTAGTTCAGGGAGGGGAAAAACTGTTTTTT.

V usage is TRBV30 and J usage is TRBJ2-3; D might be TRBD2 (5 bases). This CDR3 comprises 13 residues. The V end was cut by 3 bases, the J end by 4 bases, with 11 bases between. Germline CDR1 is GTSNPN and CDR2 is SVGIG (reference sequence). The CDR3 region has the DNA TGTGCCTGGAGCGCCCTGAGGGCAGATACGCAGTATTTT. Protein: CAWSALRADTQYF.

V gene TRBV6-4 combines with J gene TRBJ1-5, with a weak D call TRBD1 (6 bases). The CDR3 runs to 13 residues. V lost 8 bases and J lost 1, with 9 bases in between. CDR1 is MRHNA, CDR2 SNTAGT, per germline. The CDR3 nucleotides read TGTGCCAGCGTAACAGGGAGCAATCAGCCCCAGCATTTT. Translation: CASVTGSNQPQHF.

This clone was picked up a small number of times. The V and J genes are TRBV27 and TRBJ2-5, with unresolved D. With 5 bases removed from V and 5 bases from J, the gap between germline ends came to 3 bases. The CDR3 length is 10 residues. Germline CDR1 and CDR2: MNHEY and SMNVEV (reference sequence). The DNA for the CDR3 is TGTGCCAGCAGTCGGGAGACCCAGTACTTC. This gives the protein CASSRETQYF.

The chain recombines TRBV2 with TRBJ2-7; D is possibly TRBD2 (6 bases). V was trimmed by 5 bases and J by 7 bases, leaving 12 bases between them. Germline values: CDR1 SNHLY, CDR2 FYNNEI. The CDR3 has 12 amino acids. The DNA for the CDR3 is TGTGCCAGCAGTAAAAAGGGGAGGGAGCAGTACTTC. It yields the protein CASSKKGREQYF.

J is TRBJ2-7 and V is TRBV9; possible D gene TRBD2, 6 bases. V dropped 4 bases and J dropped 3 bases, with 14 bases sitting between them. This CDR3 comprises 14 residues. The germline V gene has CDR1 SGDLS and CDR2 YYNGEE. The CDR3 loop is CASSYRDWDYEQYF. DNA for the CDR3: TGTGCCAGCAGCTACCGGGACTGGGACTACGAGCAGTACTTC.